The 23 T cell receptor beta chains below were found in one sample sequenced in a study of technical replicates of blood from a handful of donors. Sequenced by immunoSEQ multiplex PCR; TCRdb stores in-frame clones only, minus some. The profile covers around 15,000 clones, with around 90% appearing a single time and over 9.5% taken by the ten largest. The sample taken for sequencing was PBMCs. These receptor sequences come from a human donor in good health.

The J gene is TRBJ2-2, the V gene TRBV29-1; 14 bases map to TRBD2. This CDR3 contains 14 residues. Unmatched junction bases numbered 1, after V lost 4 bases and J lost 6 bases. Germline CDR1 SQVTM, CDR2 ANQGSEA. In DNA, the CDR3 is TGCAGCGTTGGACTAGCGGGAGGGCCCGGGGAGCTGTTTTTT. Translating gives CSVGLAGGPGELFF.

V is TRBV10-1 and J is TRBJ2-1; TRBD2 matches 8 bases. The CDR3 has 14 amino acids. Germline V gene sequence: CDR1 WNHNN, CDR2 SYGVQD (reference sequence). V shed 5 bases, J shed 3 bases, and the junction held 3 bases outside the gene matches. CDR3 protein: CASSMSGSYNEQFF. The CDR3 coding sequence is TGCGCCAGCAGTATGAGCGGGAGCTACAATGAGCAGTTCTTC.

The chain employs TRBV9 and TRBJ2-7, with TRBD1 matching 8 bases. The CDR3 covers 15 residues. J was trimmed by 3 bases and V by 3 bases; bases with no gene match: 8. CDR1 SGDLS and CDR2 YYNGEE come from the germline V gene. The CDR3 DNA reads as TGTGCCAGCAGCGCGGCCCCAGGGGGCTTCTACGAGCAGTACTTC. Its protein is CASSAAPGGFYEQYF.

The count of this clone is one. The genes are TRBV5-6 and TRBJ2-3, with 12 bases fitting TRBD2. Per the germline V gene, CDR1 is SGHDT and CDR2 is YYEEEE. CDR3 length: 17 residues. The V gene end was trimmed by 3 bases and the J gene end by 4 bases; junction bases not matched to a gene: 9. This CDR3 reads CASSSTGLAGTSDTQYF. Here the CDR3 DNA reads TGTGCCAGCAGCTCGACCGGACTAGCGGGAACGTCAGATACGCAGTATTTT.

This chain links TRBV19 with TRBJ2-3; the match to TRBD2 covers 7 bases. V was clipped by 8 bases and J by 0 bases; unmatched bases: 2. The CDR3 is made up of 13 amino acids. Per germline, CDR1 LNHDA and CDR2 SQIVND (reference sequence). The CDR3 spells CASREASTDTQYF. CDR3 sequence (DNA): TGTGCCAGTCGGGAGGCCAGCACAGATACGCAGTATTTT.

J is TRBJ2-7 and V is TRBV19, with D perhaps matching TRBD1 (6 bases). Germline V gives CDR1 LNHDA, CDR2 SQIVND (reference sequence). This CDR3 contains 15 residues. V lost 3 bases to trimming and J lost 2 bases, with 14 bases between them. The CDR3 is CASSIGAGDTYEQYF. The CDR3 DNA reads TGTGCCAGTAGTATCGGGGCAGGGGATACCTACGAGCAGTACTTC.

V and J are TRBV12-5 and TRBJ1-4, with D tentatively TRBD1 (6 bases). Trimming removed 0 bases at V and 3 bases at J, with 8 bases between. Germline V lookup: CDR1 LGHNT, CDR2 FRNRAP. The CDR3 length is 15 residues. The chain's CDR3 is CASGLVQGANEKLFF. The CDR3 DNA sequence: TGTGCTAGTGGTTTGGTACAGGGTGCTAATGAAAAACTGTTTTTT.

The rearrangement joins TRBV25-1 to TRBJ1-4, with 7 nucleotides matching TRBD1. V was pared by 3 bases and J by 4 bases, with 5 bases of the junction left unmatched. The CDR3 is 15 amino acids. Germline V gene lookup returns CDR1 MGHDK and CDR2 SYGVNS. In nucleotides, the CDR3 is TGTGCCAGCAGTGATCAAGGGGGCGATAATGAAAAACTGTTTTTT. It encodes CASSDQGGDNEKLFF.

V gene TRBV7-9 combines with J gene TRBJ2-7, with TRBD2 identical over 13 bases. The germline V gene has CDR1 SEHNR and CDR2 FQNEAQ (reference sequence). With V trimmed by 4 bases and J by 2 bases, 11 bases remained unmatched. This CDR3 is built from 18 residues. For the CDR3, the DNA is TGTGCCAGCAGCTCGGACGACCCTGGGACTAGCGGGGCCTACGAGCAGTACTTC. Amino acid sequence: CASSSDDPGTSGAYEQYF.

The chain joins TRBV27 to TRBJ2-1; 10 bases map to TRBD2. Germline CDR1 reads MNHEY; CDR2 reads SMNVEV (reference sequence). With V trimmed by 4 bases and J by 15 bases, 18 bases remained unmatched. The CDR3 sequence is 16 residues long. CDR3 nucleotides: TGTGCCAGCAGTTCCCACCTGGTAGCGGGAGGCCTAGAGACGTTCTTC. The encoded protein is CASSSHLVAGGLETFF.

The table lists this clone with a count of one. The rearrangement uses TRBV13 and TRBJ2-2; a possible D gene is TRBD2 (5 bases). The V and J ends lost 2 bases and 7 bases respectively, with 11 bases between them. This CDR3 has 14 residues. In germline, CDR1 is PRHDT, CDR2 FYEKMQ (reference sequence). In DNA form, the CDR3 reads TGTGCCAGCAGCTTAAACCGGAGGCTCGGGGAGCTGTTTTTT. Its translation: CASSLNRRLGELFF.

The CDR3 nucleotides are TGCGCCAGCAGCTTGGGGGAGGATGAGCAGTTCTTC. As protein: CASSLGEDEQFF. The chain is built from TRBV5-1 and TRBJ2-1, with TRBD2 as a possible D gene (6 bases). Germline V gene data show CDR1 as SGHRS and CDR2 as YFSETQ. CDR3 size: 12 residues. V lost 0 bases, J lost 8 bases, and 6 bases lay in between.

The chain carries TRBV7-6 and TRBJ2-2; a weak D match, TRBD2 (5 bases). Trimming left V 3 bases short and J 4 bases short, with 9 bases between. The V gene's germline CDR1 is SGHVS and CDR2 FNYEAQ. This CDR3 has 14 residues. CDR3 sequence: CASSFERTTGELFF. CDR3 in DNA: TGTGCCAGCAGCTTTGAGCGGACCACCGGGGAGCTGTTTTTT.

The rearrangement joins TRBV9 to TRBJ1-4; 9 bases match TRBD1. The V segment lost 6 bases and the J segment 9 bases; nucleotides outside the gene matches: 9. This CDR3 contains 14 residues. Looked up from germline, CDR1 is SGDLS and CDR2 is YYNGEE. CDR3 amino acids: CASNPGQGGKKLFF. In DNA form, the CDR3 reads TGTGCCAGCAACCCGGGACAGGGAGGGAAAAAACTGTTTTTT.

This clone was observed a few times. CDR3 protein: CASSSTLGPGEQFF. As DNA, the CDR3 is TGTGCCAGCAGCTCAACTCTGGGTCCCGGGGAGCAGTTCTTC. V usage is TRBV7-9 and J usage is TRBJ2-1; D remains unclear. Germline V gives CDR1 SEHNR, CDR2 FQNEAQ (reference sequence). The germline V and J ends were trimmed by 4 bases and 10 bases, with 17 bases remaining between them. The CDR3 is 14 residues long.

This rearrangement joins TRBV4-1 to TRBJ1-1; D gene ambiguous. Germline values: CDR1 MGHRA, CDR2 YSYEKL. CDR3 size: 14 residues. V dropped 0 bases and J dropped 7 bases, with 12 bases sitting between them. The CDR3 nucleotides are TGCGCCAGCAGCCAAGATACCCGCGGGCTTGAAGCTTTCTTT. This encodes CASSQDTRGLEAFF.

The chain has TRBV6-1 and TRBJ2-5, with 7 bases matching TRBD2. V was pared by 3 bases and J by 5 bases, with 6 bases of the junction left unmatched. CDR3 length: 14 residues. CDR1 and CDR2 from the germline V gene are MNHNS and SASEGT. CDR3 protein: CASSERGGSETQYF. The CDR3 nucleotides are TGTGCCAGCAGTGAGAGGGGAGGGAGTGAGACCCAGTACTTC.

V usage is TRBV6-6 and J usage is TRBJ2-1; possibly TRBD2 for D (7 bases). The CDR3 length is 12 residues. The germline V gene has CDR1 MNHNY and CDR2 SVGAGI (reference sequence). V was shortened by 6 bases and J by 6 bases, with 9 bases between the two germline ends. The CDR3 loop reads CASSGGRNEQFF. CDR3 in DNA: TGTGCCAGCAGCGGGGGGCGCAATGAGCAGTTCTTC.

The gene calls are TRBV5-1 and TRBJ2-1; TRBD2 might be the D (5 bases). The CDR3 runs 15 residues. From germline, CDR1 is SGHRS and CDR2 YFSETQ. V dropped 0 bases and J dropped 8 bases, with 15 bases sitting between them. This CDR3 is CASSLALAGLDEQFF. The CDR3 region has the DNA TGCGCCAGCAGCTTGGCTCTAGCTGGTTTAGATGAGCAGTTCTTC.

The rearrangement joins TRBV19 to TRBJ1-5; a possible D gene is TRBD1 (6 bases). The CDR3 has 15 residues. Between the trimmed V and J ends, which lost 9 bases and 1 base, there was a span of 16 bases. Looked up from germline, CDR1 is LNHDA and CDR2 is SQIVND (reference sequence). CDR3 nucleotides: TGTGCCAGCTCGATGGGGGGGCTGAGCAATCAGCCCCAGCATTTT. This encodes CASSMGGLSNQPQHF.

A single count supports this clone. In DNA form, the CDR3 reads TGTGCCAGTAGTGGAAGGGGGCACAATCAGCCCCAGCATTTT. This codes for CASSGRGHNQPQHF. This rearrangement joins TRBV19 to TRBJ1-5, with 7 bases fitting TRBD1. The CDR3 contains 14 residues. Germline trimming cut 5 bases from V and 3 bases from J; bases unmatched to any gene: 4. The germline V gene encodes CDR1 LNHDA and CDR2 SQIVND (reference sequence).

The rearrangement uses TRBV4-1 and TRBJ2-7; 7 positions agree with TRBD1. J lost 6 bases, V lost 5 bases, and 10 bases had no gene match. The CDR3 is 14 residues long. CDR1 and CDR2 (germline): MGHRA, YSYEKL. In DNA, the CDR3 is TGCGCCAGCAGCAACGAGGCAGGGGGATCCGAGCAGTACTTC. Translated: CASSNEAGGSEQYF.

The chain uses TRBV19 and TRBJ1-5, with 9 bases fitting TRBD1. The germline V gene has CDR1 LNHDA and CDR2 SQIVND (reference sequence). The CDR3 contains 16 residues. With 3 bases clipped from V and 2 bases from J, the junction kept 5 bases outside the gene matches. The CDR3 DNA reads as TGTGCCAGTAGTATGACAGGGGGTGAAGGCAATCAGCCCCAGCATTTT. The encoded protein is CASSMTGGEGNQPQHF.